These 30 T cell receptor beta chains came from one sample sequenced in a study of T cells in localized non-small cell lung cancer. Sequencing was performed with immunoSEQ multiplex PCR; in TCRdb, only in-frame clones are kept and a portion is missing. The sample includes 70,000 to 100,000 clones, approximately 90% of them seen just once. Material: PBMCs, obtained before any cancer treatment. These receptors came from a woman aged 40-69 years with stage II squamous cell lung carcinoma.

This clone appeared a few times. The V gene is TRBV11-1, the J gene TRBJ1-2, with TRBD1 identical over 9 bases. The CDR3 covers 14 residues. Looked up from germline, CDR1 is SGHAT and CDR2 is FQDESV (reference sequence). J gave up 8 bases and V 5 bases, and 9 bases lay outside the gene matches. The CDR3 nucleotides read TGTGCCAGCAGCCCCCAGGACAGGGGTGGAGGCTACACCTTC. This encodes CASSPQDRGGGYTF.

The chain employs TRBV6-5 and TRBJ2-5; D remains ambiguous. The CDR3 length is 16 residues. Germline lookup yields CDR1 MNHEY and CDR2 SVGAGI. V lost 0 bases and J lost 5, with 16 bases in between. The CDR3 nucleotides are TGTGCCAGCAGTTACTCGATTTCAGGACCTCGGGAGACCCAGTACTTC. Translated, it gives CASSYSISGPRETQYF.

V and J are TRBV7-9 and TRBJ2-3; no firm D call. Between the trimmed V and J ends, which lost 8 bases and 2 bases, there was a span of 5 bases. Germline V lookup: CDR1 SEHNR, CDR2 FQNEAQ (reference sequence). This CDR3 is 11 amino acids long. This CDR3 is CASCNTDTQYF. The CDR3 bases are TGTGCCAGCTGTAACACAGATACGCAGTATTTT.

This rearrangement joins TRBV5-6 to TRBJ2-3; D is perhaps TRBD1 or TRBD2 (5 bases each). Between the trimmed V and J ends, which lost 3 bases and 6 bases, there was a span of 17 bases. The CDR3 is 15 amino acids. Germline CDR1 reads SGHDT; CDR2 reads YYEEEE. The CDR3 region has the DNA TGTGCCAGCAGCTCTTGGGGGAGCGTTTGGGATACGCAGTATTTT. This encodes CASSSWGSVWDTQYF.

The rearrangement links TRBV5-1 to TRBJ2-4, with TRBD1 as a possible D gene (5 bases). V lost 5 bases and J 7 bases, leaving 7 bases between the germline ends. The CDR3 runs 11 residues. The germline CDR1 and CDR2 sequences are SGHRS and YFSETQ. The CDR3: CASRDKNIQYF. DNA of the CDR3: TGCGCCAGCAGGGACAAGAACATTCAGTACTTC. The entire variable domain, with the rest obtained from reference TRBV5-1 and TRBJ2-4, is as follows: KAGVTQTPRYLIKTRGQQVTLSCSPISGHRSVSWYQQTPGQGLQFLFEYFSETQRNKGNFPGRFSGRQFSNSRSEMNVSTLELGDSALYLCASRDKNIQYFGAGTRLSVL.

This clone appeared a few times. The chain links TRBV6-1 to TRBJ2-7; 8 nucleotides align to TRBD1. J gave up 6 bases and V 6 bases, and 7 bases lay outside the gene matches. The CDR3 is 13 residues long. Germline V lookup: CDR1 MNHNS, CDR2 SASEGT. The CDR3 protein is CASSRQGSGEQYF. CDR3 in DNA: TGTGCCAGCAGCAGACAGGGGAGCGGCGAGCAGTACTTC.

The rearrangement links TRBV7-9 to TRBJ1-1; D unresolved. Germline V CDR1 and CDR2: SEHNR, FQNEAQ (reference sequence). The V gene lost 2 bases and the J gene lost 1 base, with 8 bases spanning the gap. This CDR3 region has 14 residues. The DNA of the CDR3 is TGTGCCAGCAGCTTATTCGGGCAGAACACTGAAGCTTTCTTT. Its translation is CASSLFGQNTEAFF.

V usage is TRBV11-3 and J usage is TRBJ1-1, with D uncertain. CDR3 length: 13 amino acids. CDR1 is SGHNT and CDR2 is YENEEA in the germline V gene. The V end was cut by 0 bases, the J end by 8 bases, with 10 bases between. The CDR3 loop reads CASSLEPTTEAFF. The CDR3 coding sequence is TGTGCCAGCAGCTTAGAGCCCACTACCGAAGCTTTCTTT.

The V and J genes are TRBV4-1 and TRBJ1-1; 8 bases map to TRBD1. J lost 1 base, V lost 4 bases, and 8 bases had no gene match. The CDR3 has 16 residues. CDR1 is MGHRA, CDR2 YSYEKL, per germline. Written as DNA, the CDR3 is TGCGCCAGCAGCCCAGCCCCCGGGACAGGGAACACTGAAGCTTTCTTT. It is translated as CASSPAPGTGNTEAFF.

This clone was seen once. The J gene is TRBJ1-1, the V gene TRBV1; the table's D gene call, TRBD1, was not cross checked with the DNA. TRBV1 is a pseudogene. The CDR3 runs 17 residues. The CDR3 DNA is TGCACCAGCAGCCAAGATCGACGACAGGGGCGGGGGACTGAAGCTTTCTTT. Protein: CTSSQDRRQGRGTEAFF.

This chain connects TRBV2 to TRBJ2-5, with 8 bases that match TRBD2. After removal of 6 bases from V and 10 bases from J, the junction contained 7 bases not matched to a gene. The CDR3 extends over 12 amino acids. The V gene's germline CDR1 is SNHLY and CDR2 FYNNEI. The CDR3 bases are TGTGCCAGCAGGTCGGGGGGGAACAGCCAGTACTTC. It yields the protein CASRSGGNSQYF.

The gene calls are TRBV7-9 and TRBJ2-1, with D possibly TRBD2 on 7 matching bases. CDR1 is SEHNR, CDR2 FQNEAQ, per germline (reference sequence). The CDR3 sequence is 15 residues long. Trimming left V 0 bases short and J 8 bases short, with 14 bases between. For the CDR3, the DNA is TGTGCCAGCAGCTTAGCACAAGGGGGGAGGGATGAGCAGTTCTTC. Protein product: CASSLAQGGRDEQFF.

Concerning this clone: This CDR3 is also generated by other DNA sequences in the sample. V is TRBV2 and J is TRBJ2-1; 11 bases are a match to TRBD1. Trimming removed 1 base from V and 4 bases from J; junction bases left unmatched: 3. The CDR3 covers 16 residues. Germline V gene lookup returns CDR1 SNHLY and CDR2 FYNNEI. The CDR3, as DNA: TGTGCCAGCAGTGAAGGGGGGACAGGGGGTTACAATGAGCAGTTCTTC. Amino acids: CASSEGGTGGYNEQFF.

The V call is TRBV15, the J call TRBJ2-5; TRBD1 matches 9 bases. The DNA matches TRBJ2-7 better at its end, which makes the J call doubtful. Germline V lookup: CDR1 LNHNV, CDR2 YYDKDF (reference sequence). The CDR3 is made up of 14 amino acids. The CDR3 DNA follows: TGTGCCACCAGCGGGATCGGACAGGGGCACGAGCAGTACTTC. Residues: CATSGIGQGHEQYF.

The chain recombines TRBV27 with TRBJ1-6; tentative D call: TRBD1 (6 bases). V was clipped by 5 bases and J by 11 bases, with 10 bases between them. CDR1 is MNHEY, CDR2 SMNVEV, per germline (reference sequence). This CDR3 region has 12 residues. In DNA form, the CDR3 reads TGTGCCAGCAGTACCGGGACAACACCCCTCCACTTT. This gives the protein CASSTGTTPLHF.

The chain joins TRBV14 to TRBJ1-1; the D is unclear. V lost 4 bases, J lost 2 bases, and 11 bases lay in between. The CDR3 runs to 14 residues. Germline CDR1 SGHDN, CDR2 FVKESK. The CDR3 DNA is TGTGCCAGCAGCCGCGGATTACTTAACACTGAAGCTTTCTTT. Residues: CASSRGLLNTEAFF.

The chain employs TRBV14 and TRBJ1-3; 9 bases line up with TRBD1. Germline CDR1 reads SGHDN; CDR2 reads FVKESK. This CDR3 has 17 amino acids. V was clipped by 2 bases and J by 0 bases; unmatched bases: 5. The CDR3 here is CASSQRDRAYSGNTIYF. CDR3 in DNA: TGTGCCAGCAGCCAAAGGGACAGGGCCTACTCTGGAAACACCATATATTTT. Full variable domain (rest looked up from reference TRBV14 and TRBJ1-3): EAGVTQFPSHSVIEKGQTVTLRCDPISGHDNLYWYRRVMGKEIKFLLHFVKESKQDESGMPNNRFLAERTGGTYSTLKVQPAELEDSGVYFCASSQRDRAYSGNTIYFGEGSWLTVV.

The table lists this clone with a few counts. The chain joins TRBV4-1 to TRBJ2-1; TRBD2 might be the D (6 bases). This CDR3 is built from 15 residues. V dropped 3 bases and J dropped 4 bases, with 13 bases sitting between them. Germline V gives CDR1 MGHRA, CDR2 YSYEKL. The CDR3 DNA follows: TGCGCCAGCAGCCATGGTCGGGGGTTTTACAATGAGCAGTTCTTC. Translated: CASSHGRGFYNEQFF.

The rearrangement uses TRBV19 and TRBJ1-2, with a tentative D call TRBD1 (6 bases). The ends were cut back, 5 bases at V and 8 bases at J, with 18 bases in the middle. Germline assignment: CDR1 LNHDA and CDR2 SQIVND (reference sequence). This CDR3 is 14 amino acids long. CDR3: CASSRDIALGGYTF. DNA for the CDR3: TGTGCCAGTAGTCGGGACATCGCCCTTGGGGGCTACACCTTC. The variable domain in full, with the rest retrieved from reference TRBV19 and TRBJ1-2, is DGGITQSPKYLFRKEGQNVTLSCEQNLNHDAMYWYRQDPGQGLRLIYYSQIVNDFQKGDIAEGYSVSREKKESFPLTVTSAQKNPTAFYLCASSRDIALGGYTFGSGTRLTVV.

This clone was recorded a few times. This chain connects TRBV2 to TRBJ1-4; D is unclear. Germline-derived CDR1 and CDR2 are SNHLY and FYNNEI. This CDR3 region has 16 residues. V lost 6 bases and J 0 bases, leaving 14 bases between the germline ends. CDR3 sequence: CASRFRAPATNEKLFF. In DNA, the CDR3 is TGTGCCAGCAGGTTTAGGGCGCCTGCAACTAATGAAAAACTGTTTTTT. The full variable domain, completed using reference TRBV2 and TRBJ1-4, is EPEVTQTPSHQVTQMGQEVILRCVPISNHLYFYWYRQILGQKVEFLVSFYNNEISEKSEIFDDQFSVERPDGSNFTLKIRSTKLEDSAMYFCASRFRAPATNEKLFFGSGTQLSVL.

The rearrangement uses TRBV7-2 and TRBJ1-6, with TRBD1 matching over 9 bases. The germline V gene encodes CDR1 SGHTA and CDR2 FQGNSA. The V gene end was trimmed by 6 bases and the J gene end by 7 bases; junction bases not matched to a gene: 10. There are 16 residues in the CDR3. CDR3 coding DNA: TGTGCCAGCAGTCGACCTCAAGGGACAGGGAATTCACCCCTCCACTTT. This sequence encodes CASSRPQGTGNSPLHF.

The chain links TRBV28 to TRBJ2-7, with D uncertain. In germline, CDR1 is MDHEN, CDR2 SYDVKM. The CDR3 is made up of 13 amino acids. Trimming stripped 8 bases from V and 3 bases from J, with 14 bases between. Here the CDR3 DNA reads TGTGCCAGCTTCACGACGGCCGGCTACGAGCAGTACTTC. This codes for CASFTTAGYEQYF. Drawing the rest from reference TRBV28 and TRBJ2-7, the complete variable domain is DVKVTQSSRYLVKRTGEKVFLECVQDMDHENMFWYRQDPGLGLRLIYFSYDVKMKEKGDIPEGYSVSREKKERFSLILESASTNQTSMYLCASFTTAGYEQYFGPGTRLTVT.

This chain links TRBV27 with TRBJ2-7; D unclear. Trimming removed 3 bases from V and 0 bases from J, with 6 bases in between. Germline V gives CDR1 MNHEY, CDR2 SMNVEV (reference sequence). The CDR3 consists of 13 residues. The CDR3 nucleotides read TGTGCCAGCAGTTTTCTACCCTCCTACGAGCAGTACTTC. Protein sequence: CASSFLPSYEQYF.

The chain carries TRBV2 and TRBJ2-6; possible D gene TRBD1, 6 bases. Germline V gene lookup returns CDR1 SNHLY and CDR2 FYNNEI. Trimming removed 6 bases from V and 0 bases from J, with 9 bases in between. The CDR3 covers 15 residues. CDR3 residues: CASRDRNSGANVLTF. The CDR3, as DNA: TGTGCCAGCAGGGACAGAAACTCTGGGGCCAACGTCCTGACTTTC.

The rearrangement joins TRBV12-5 to TRBJ1-1; TRBD1 is a possible D gene (6 bases). The germline gives CDR1 LGHNT, CDR2 FRNRAP. Trimming removed 6 bases from V and 0 bases from J, with 11 bases in between. The CDR3 consists of 14 residues. CDR3 protein: CASGWGTLNTEAFF. The CDR3 bases are TGTGCTAGTGGATGGGGGACACTGAACACTGAAGCTTTCTTT.

The chain joins TRBV6-1 to TRBJ1-2; D is uncertain. The V gene's germline CDR1 is MNHNS and CDR2 SASEGT. This CDR3 is 10 amino acids long. The ends were cut back, 8 bases at V and 3 bases at J, with 4 bases in the middle. CDR3 amino acids: CASGDYGYTF. The CDR3 nucleotides read TGTGCCAGCGGGGACTATGGCTACACCTTC.

The chain carries TRBV6-4 and TRBJ1-3; unclear D gene. V gave up 6 bases and J gave up 2 bases, with 2 bases separating them. The CDR3 sequence is 11 residues long. The germline V gene has CDR1 MRHNA and CDR2 SNTAGT. CDR3 bases: TGTGCCAGCAGGACTGGAAACACCATATATTTT. Residues: CASRTGNTIYF.

The rearrangement links TRBV2 to TRBJ1-5; weak D call: TRBD1 (6 bases). There are 14 residues in the CDR3. Germline loops: CDR1 SNHLY, CDR2 FYNNEI. Between the trimmed V and J ends, which lost 3 bases and 4 bases, there was a span of 10 bases. Here the CDR3 DNA reads TGTGCCAGCAGTGAGGGGGCCGCTAATCAGCCCCAGCATTTT. Protein: CASSEGAANQPQHF.

The V and J genes are TRBV7-9 and TRBJ1-5; D possibly corresponds to TRBD1 (6 bases). CDR3 size: 15 residues. Trimming shortened V by 5 bases and J by 4 bases, and 15 bases separated the two germline ends. Germline values: CDR1 SEHNR, CDR2 FQNEAQ (reference sequence). CDR3: CASSQQQGLNQPQHF. The CDR3 DNA reads TGTGCCAGCAGCCAACAACAGGGACTGAATCAGCCCCAGCATTTT.

The rearrangement uses TRBV4-1 and TRBJ1-1, with D hard to call. V was clipped by 0 bases and J by 4 bases, with 12 bases between them. Germline-derived CDR1 and CDR2 are MGHRA and YSYEKL. CDR3 size: 15 residues. The CDR3, as DNA: TGCGCCAGCAGCCAAGACGTCAGCGGACCCACTGAAGCTTTCTTT. It translates to CASSQDVSGPTEAFF.